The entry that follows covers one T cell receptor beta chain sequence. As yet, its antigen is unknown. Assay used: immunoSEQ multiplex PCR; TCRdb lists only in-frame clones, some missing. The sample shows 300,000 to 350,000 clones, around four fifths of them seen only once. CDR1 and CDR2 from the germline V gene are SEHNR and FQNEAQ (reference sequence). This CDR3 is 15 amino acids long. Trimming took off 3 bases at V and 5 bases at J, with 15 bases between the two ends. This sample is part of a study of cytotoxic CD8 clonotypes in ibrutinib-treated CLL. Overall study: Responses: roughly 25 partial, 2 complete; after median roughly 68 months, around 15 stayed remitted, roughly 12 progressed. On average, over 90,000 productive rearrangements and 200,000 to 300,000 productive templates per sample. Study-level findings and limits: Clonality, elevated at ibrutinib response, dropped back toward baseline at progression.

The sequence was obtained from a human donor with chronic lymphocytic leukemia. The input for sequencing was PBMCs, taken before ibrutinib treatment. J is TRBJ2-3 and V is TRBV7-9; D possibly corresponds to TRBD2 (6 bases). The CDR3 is CASSLVVGGVDTQYF. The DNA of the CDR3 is TGTGCCAGCAGCTTGGTGGTCGGGGGTGTAGATACGCAGTATTTT.